The 20 T cell receptor beta chains below all came from one sample that was sequenced in a study of blood T cell repertoires in COVID-19. TCRdb's copy holds only in-frame clones and misses some; the assay was immunoSEQ multiplex PCR. The sample lists tens of thousands of clones; roughly nine tenths were seen once. Sequenced: peripheral blood. The source is a man between 60 and 75 years old with COVID-19, enrolled during active disease.

This clone was seen a single time. The chain uses TRBV18 and TRBJ2-5, with D maybe TRBD2 (6 bases). With 0 bases removed from V and 7 bases from J, the gap between germline ends came to 12 bases. The CDR3 has 14 amino acids. The germline V gene has CDR1 KGHSH and CDR2 LQKENI. The CDR3 sequence: CASSPPTSLGTQYF. CDR3 nucleotide sequence: TGTGCCAGCTCACCACCAACTAGCTTGGGGACCCAGTACTTC. Complete variable domain (other parts from reference TRBV18 and TRBJ2-5): NAGVMQNPRHLVRRRGQEARLRCSPMKGHSHVYWYRQLPEEGLKFMVYLQKENIIDESGMPKERFSAEFPKEGPSILRIQQVVRGDSAAYFCASSPPTSLGTQYFGPGTRLLVL.

This clone has a single count. This chain joins TRBV12-3 or TRBV12-4 and TRBJ1-5, with 9 bases identical to TRBD1. This CDR3 has 13 residues. Trimming took 5 bases from V and 7 from J; bases not matched to a gene: 3. The DNA of the CDR3 is TGTGCCAGCAGTCCTACAGGGGGCCAGCCCCAGCATTTT. This codes for CASSPTGGQPQHF.

CDR3 DNA: TGTGCCAGCAGCACCACAGGGTTAATTCTCGAGCAGTACTTC. Its translation is CASSTTGLILEQYF. The chain carries TRBV7-9 and TRBJ2-7; tentative D call: TRBD1 (6 bases). Germline values: CDR1 SEHNR, CDR2 FQNEAQ (reference sequence). The CDR3 runs to 14 residues. Trimming stripped 5 bases from V and 6 bases from J, with 17 bases between.

The chain has TRBV29-1 and TRBJ2-1, with 7 bases identical to TRBD2. CDR1 is SQVTM and CDR2 is ANQGSEA in the germline V gene. This CDR3 has 15 residues. Losses at the gene ends were 4 bases for V and 4 bases for J; bases not matched to a gene: 10. The CDR3 DNA reads TGCAGCGTTGCGTACGGACTAGGTTTTTACAATGAGCAGTTCTTC. This translates into CSVAYGLGFYNEQFF.

V and J are TRBV9 and TRBJ2-7, with no clear D. The CDR3 spans 16 residues. CDR1 is SGDLS, CDR2 YYNGEE, per germline. V was trimmed by 0 bases and J by 2 bases, leaving 15 bases between them. The CDR3 loop reads CASSVAPVADAYEQYF. Written as DNA, the CDR3 is TGTGCCAGCAGCGTAGCCCCTGTGGCCGATGCCTACGAGCAGTACTTC.

The rearrangement links TRBV27 to TRBJ1-6, with 7 bases that match TRBD1. The V gene end was trimmed by 6 bases and the J gene end by 6 bases; junction bases not matched to a gene: 5. Germline V gene data show CDR1 as MNHEY and CDR2 as SMNVEV (reference sequence). The CDR3 covers 14 residues. This chain's CDR3 is CASSLQGLNSPLHF. The DNA for the CDR3 is TGTGCCAGCAGCTTACAGGGGCTTAATTCACCCCTCCACTTT.

The chain is built from TRBV7-8 and TRBJ1-2; 11 bases fit TRBD1. Germline CDR1 is SGHVS and CDR2 is FQNEAQ. The V and J ends lost 5 bases and 5 bases, in that order; junction bases with no gene match: 4. This CDR3 has 14 amino acids. CDR3 residues: CASSRGTGGYGYTF. CDR3 coding DNA: TGTGCCAGCAGCCGAGGGACAGGGGGTTATGGCTACACCTTC.

The rearrangement uses TRBV28 and TRBJ2-3, with a weak D call TRBD2 (5 bases). The CDR3 covers 13 residues. The germline V and J ends were trimmed by 5 bases and 3 bases, with 9 bases remaining between them. Germline V gene sequence: CDR1 MDHEN, CDR2 SYDVKM. The CDR3 spells CASSITRTDTQYF. In DNA, the CDR3 is TGTGCCAGCAGTATTACTAGGACAGATACGCAGTATTTT.

The chain joins TRBV6-5 to TRBJ1-2; TRBD1 agrees at 10 bases. V gave up 5 bases and J gave up 7 bases; unmatched junction bases: 4. There are 13 residues in the CDR3. Germline V gene lookup returns CDR1 MNHEY and CDR2 SVGAGI. CDR3 sequence: CASSRQGAFGYTF. CDR3 bases: TGTGCCAGCAGTAGACAGGGGGCATTTGGCTACACCTTC.

The genes are TRBV11-3 and TRBJ2-5; TRBD1 matches 7 bases. V lost 2 bases and J lost 4; bases outside the gene matches: 1. From germline, CDR1 is SGHNT and CDR2 YENEEA. CDR3 length: 13 residues. The CDR3 DNA reads as TGTGCCAGCAGCTTATACAGGGGAGAGACCCAGTACTTC. Its protein is CASSLYRGETQYF.

This rearrangement joins TRBV20-1 to TRBJ1-2; D unresolved. This CDR3 spans 10 amino acids. Germline V gene data show CDR1 as DFQATT and CDR2 as SNEGSKA (reference sequence). V dropped 5 bases and J dropped 3 bases, with 4 bases sitting between them. The CDR3 coding sequence is TGCAGTGCTCCAGACTATGGCTACACCTTC. As protein: CSAPDYGYTF.

The rearrangement uses TRBV2 and TRBJ2-7; D is uncertain. The CDR3 is 12 amino acids. The germline V and J ends were trimmed by 4 bases and 3 bases, with 7 bases remaining between them. The germline V gene has CDR1 SNHLY and CDR2 FYNNEI. This CDR3 reads CASSGRIYEQYF. The CDR3 DNA reads as TGTGCCAGCAGTGGGCGGATCTACGAGCAGTACTTC.

This chain uses TRBV19 with TRBJ1-2; D gene uncertain. V was pared by 0 bases and J by 4 bases, with 9 bases between. Germline V gives CDR1 LNHDA, CDR2 SQIVND (reference sequence). CDR3 size: 14 residues. The CDR3 sequence: CASSIDRSIYGYTF. CDR3 nucleotide sequence: TGTGCCAGTAGTATAGACCGGAGCATCTATGGCTACACCTTC.

This rearrangement joins TRBV2 to TRBJ2-1, with 9 bases lining up with TRBD2. The CDR3 sequence is 14 residues long. Losses at the gene ends were 5 bases for V and 3 bases for J; bases not matched to a gene: 2. Germline V CDR1 and CDR2: SNHLY, FYNNEI. CDR3 region: CASSRTSDYNEQFF. Written as DNA, the CDR3 is TGTGCCAGCAGTAGGACTAGCGACTACAATGAGCAGTTCTTC.

This clone was detected a few times. The chain carries TRBV3-1 (or the pseudogene TRBV3-2) and TRBJ2-3; TRBD2 might be the D (6 bases). V lost 1 base and J lost 3, with 14 bases in between. This CDR3 has 16 residues. From germline, CDR1 is LGHDT and CDR2 YNNKEL (reference sequence). In nucleotides, the CDR3 is TGTGCCAGCAGCCAAGCGGTGGGAGGAGGGACAGATACGCAGTATTTT. This translates into CASSQAVGGGTDTQYF.

Here the CDR3 DNA reads TGTGCCAGCAGTGAAGGGGCCAGGGATGGCTACACCTTC. Translated: CASSEGARDGYTF. The rearrangement joins TRBV2 to TRBJ1-2; weak D call: TRBD1 (5 bases). Germline V lookup: CDR1 SNHLY, CDR2 FYNNEI. Trimming left V 1 base short and J 6 bases short, with 9 bases between. CDR3 size: 13 residues.

The chain uses TRBV11-3 and TRBJ1-2, with D unresolved. CDR1 is SGHNT and CDR2 is YENEEA in the germline V gene. V was clipped by 0 bases and J by 4 bases, with 6 bases between them. The CDR3 is 13 amino acids. The CDR3 bases are TGTGCCAGCAGCTTAGATCTAGGCTATGGCTACACCTTC. It translates to CASSLDLGYGYTF.

The V and J genes are TRBV6-5 and TRBJ1-5; 10 positions match TRBD1. The CDR3 has 15 amino acids. J was trimmed by 7 bases and V by 5 bases; bases with no gene match: 8. From germline, CDR1 is MNHEY and CDR2 SVGAGI. The CDR3 spells CASSPADRGIQPQHF. In nucleotides, the CDR3 is TGTGCCAGCAGTCCCGCGGACAGGGGGATCCAGCCCCAGCATTTT.

The chain joins TRBV9 to TRBJ2-6; D is possibly TRBD1 (5 bases). The CDR3 is 17 amino acids. CDR1 SGDLS and CDR2 YYNGEE come from the germline V gene. V lost 3 bases and J lost 1, with 14 bases in between. The CDR3: CASSEGDRISGANVLTF. The DNA for the CDR3 is TGTGCCAGCAGCGAAGGGGATCGGATTTCTGGGGCCAACGTCCTGACTTTC.

The chain joins TRBV6-2 or TRBV6-3 to TRBJ2-7; D might be TRBD2 (6 bases). The CDR3 totals 15 residues. Trimming pared 2 bases from V and 6 bases from J, leaving 17 bases between. Looked up from germline, CDR1 is MNHEY and CDR2 is SVGEGT. The CDR3 coding sequence is TGTGCCAGCAGTTACCTCCCGGAGGGCCTTAGCGAGCAGTACTTC. Translated: CASSYLPEGLSEQYF.